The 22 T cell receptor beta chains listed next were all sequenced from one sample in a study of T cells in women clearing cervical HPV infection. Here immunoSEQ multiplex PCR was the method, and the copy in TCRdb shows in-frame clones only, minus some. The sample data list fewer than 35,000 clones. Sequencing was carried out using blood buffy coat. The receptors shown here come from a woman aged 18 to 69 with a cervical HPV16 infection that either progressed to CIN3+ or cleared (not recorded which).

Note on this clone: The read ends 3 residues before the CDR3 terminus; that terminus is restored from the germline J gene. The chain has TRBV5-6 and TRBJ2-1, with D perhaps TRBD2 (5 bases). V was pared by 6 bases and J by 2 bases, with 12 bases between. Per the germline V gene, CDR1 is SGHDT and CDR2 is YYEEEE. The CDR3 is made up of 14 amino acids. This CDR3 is CASNNGVTYNEQFF. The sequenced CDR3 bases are TGTGCCAGCAACAACGGGGTTACCTACAATGAG.

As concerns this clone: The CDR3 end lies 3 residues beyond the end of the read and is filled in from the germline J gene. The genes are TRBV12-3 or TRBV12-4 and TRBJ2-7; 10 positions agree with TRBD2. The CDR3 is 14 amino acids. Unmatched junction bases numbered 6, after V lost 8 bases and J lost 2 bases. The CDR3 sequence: CASVTSGFPYEQYF. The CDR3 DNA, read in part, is TGTGCCAGCGTGACTAGCGGGTTTCCCTACGAG.

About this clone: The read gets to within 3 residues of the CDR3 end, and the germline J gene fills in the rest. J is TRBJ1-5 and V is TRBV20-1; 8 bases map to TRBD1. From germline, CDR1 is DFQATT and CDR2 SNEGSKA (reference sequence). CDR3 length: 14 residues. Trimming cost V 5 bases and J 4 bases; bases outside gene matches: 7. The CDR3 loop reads CSAGGTGGNQPQHF. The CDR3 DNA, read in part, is TGCAGTGCTGGGGGGACAGGAGGTAATCAGCCC.

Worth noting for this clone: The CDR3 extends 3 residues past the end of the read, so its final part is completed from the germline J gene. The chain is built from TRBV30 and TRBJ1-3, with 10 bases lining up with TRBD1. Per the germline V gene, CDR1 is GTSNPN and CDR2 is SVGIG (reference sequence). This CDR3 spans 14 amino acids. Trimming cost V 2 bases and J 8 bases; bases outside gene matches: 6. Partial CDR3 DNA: TGTGCCTGGAGTTCGACAGGGGGCTTGGACACC. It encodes CAWSSTGGLDT. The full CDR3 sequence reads CAWSSTGGLDTIYF.

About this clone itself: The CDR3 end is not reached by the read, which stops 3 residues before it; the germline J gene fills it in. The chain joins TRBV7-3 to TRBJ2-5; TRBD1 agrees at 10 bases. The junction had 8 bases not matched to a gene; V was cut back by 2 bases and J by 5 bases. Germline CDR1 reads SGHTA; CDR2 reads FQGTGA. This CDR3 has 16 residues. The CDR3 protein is CASSLYDGTGEETQYF. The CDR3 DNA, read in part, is TGTGCCAGCAGCTTATACGACGGGACAGGGGAGGAGACC. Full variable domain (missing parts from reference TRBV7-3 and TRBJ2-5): GAGVSQTPSNKVTEKGKYVELRCDPISGHTALYWYRQSLGQGPEFLIYFQGTGAADDSGLPNDRFFAVRPEGSVSTLKIQRTERGDSAVYLCASSLYDGTGEETQYFGPGTRLLVL.

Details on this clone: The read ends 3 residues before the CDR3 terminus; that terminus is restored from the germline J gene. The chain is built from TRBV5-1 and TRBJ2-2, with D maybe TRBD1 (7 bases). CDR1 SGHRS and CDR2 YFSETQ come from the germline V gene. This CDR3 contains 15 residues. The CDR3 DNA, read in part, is TGCGCCAGCAGCCCCGCCGGGGGACAGAATGAAAAG. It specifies CASSPAGGQNEK. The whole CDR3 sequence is CASSPAGGQNEKLFF.

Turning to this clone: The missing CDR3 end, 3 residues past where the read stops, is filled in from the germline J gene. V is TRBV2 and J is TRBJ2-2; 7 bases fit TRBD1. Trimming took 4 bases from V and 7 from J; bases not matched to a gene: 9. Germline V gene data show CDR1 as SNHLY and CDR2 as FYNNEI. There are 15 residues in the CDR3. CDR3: CASSARTGVLGELFF. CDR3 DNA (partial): TGTGCCAGCAGTGCACGTACAGGGGTCCTCGGGGAG.

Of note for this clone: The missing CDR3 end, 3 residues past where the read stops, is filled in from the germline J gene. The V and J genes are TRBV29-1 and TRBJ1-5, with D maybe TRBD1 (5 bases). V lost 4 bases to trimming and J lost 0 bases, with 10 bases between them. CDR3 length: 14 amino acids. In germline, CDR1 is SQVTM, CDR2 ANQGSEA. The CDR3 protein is CSVVTGYSNQPQHF. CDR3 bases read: TGCAGCGTTGTAACAGGATATAGCAATCAGCCC.

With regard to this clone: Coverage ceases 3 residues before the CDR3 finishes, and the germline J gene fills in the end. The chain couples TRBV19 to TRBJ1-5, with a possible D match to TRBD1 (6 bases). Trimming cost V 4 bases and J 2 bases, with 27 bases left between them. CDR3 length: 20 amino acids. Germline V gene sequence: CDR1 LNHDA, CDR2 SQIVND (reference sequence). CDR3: CASSTLHPIGGRGGNQPQHF. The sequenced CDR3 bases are TGTGCCAGTAGTACTCTACACCCAATAGGGGGAAGGGGTGGCAATCAGCCC. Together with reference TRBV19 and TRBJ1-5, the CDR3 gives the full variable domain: DGGITQSPKYLFRKEGQNVTLSCEQNLNHDAMYWYRQDPGQGLRLIYYSQIVNDFQKGDIAEGYSVSREKKESFPLTVTSAQKNPTAFYLCASSTLHPIGGRGGNQPQHFGDGTRLSIL.

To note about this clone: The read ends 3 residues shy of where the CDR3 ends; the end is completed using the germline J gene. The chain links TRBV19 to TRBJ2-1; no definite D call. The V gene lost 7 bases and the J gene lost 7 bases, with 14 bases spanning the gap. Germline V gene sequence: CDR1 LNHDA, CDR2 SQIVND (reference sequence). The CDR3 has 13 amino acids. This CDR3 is CASNLRVGNEQFF. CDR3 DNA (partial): TGTGCCAGTAACCTTAGAGTCGGGAATGAG.

CDR3 residues: CSAETGDNEKLFF. The CDR3 DNA, read in part, is TGCAGTGCCGAGACAGGGGATAATGAAAAA. This chain joins TRBV20-1 and TRBJ1-4; 8 bases are a match to TRBD1. Coverage ceases 3 residues before the CDR3 finishes, and the germline J gene fills in the end. V dropped 6 bases and J dropped 4; count of bases not matched to a gene: 4. The CDR3 sequence is 13 residues long. Germline V CDR1 and CDR2: DFQATT, SNEGSKA (reference sequence).

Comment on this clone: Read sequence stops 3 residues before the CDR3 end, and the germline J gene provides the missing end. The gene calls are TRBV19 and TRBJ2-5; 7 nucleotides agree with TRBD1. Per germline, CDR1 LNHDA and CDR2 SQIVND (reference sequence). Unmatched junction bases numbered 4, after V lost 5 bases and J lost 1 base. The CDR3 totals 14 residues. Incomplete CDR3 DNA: TGTGCCAGTAGTCTGGGACAGAGCCAAGAGACC. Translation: CASSLGQSQET. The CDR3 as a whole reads CASSLGQSQETQYF.

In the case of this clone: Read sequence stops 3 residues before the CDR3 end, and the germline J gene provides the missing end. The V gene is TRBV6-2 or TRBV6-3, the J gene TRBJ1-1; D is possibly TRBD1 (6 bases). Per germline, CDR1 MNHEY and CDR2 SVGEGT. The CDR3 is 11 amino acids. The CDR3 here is CASSYDREAFF. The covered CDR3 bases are TGTGCCAGCAGTTACGACAGGGAA.

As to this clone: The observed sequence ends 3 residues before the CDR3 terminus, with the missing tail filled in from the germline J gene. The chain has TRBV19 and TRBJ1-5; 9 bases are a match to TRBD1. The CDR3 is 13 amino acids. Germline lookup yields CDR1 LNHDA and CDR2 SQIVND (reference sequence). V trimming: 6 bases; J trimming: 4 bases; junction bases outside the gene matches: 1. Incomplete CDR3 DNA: TGTGCCAGTAGGGACAGGGGAAATCAGCCC. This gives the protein CASRDRGNQP. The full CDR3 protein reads CASRDRGNQPQHF.

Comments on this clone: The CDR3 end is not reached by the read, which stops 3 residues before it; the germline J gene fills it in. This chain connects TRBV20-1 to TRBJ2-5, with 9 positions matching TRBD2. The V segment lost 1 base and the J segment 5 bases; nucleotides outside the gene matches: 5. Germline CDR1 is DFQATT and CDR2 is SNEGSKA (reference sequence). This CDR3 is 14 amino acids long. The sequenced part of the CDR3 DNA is TGCAGTGCTAGAGGAGGGCGGGGGGGGGAGACC. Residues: CSARGGRGGET. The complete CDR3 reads CSARGGRGGETQYF.

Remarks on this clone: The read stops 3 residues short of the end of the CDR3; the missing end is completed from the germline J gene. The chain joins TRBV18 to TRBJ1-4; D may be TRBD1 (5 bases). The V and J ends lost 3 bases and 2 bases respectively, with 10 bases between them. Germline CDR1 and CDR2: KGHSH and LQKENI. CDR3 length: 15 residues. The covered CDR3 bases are TGTGCCAGCTCACCCAGGGTTGCGACTAATGAAAAA. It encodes CASSPRVATNEK. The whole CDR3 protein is CASSPRVATNEKLFF.

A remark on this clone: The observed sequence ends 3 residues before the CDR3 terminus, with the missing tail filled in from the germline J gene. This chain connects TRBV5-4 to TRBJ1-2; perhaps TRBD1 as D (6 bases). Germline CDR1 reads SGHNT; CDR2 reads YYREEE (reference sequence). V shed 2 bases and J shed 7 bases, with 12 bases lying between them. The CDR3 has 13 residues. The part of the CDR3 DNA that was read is TGTGCCAGCAGCTTAATGGGGGCAGTTGGC. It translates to CASSLMGAVG. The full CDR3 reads CASSLMGAVGYTF.

The sequenced CDR3 bases are TGTGCCAGCAGTGTTCTCTACGAG. It encodes CASSVLYE. The full-length CDR3 reads as CASSVLYEQYF. V is TRBV2 and J is TRBJ2-7; D unclear. Coverage ceases 3 residues before the CDR3 finishes, and the germline J gene fills in the end. This CDR3 has 11 residues. CDR1 and CDR2 (germline): SNHLY, FYNNEI. The germline V and J ends were trimmed by 4 bases and 3 bases, with 4 bases remaining between them.

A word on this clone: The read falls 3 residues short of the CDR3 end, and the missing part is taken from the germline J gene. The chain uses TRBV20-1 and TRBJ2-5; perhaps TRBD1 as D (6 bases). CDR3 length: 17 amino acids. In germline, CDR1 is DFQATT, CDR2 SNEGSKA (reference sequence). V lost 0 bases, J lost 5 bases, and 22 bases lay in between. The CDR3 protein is CSARDGGQTRWWETQYF. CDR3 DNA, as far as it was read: TGCAGTGCTAGAGATGGGGGCCAGACCCGCTGGTGGGAGACC.

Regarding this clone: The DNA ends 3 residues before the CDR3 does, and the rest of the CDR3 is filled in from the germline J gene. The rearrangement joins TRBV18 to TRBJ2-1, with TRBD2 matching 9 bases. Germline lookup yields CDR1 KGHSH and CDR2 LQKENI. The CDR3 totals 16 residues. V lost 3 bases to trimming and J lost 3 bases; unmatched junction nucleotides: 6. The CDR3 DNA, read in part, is TGTGCCAGCTCACCGAATAGCGGGAGCGTCTACAATGAG. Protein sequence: CASSPNSGSVYNE. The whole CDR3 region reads CASSPNSGSVYNEQFF.

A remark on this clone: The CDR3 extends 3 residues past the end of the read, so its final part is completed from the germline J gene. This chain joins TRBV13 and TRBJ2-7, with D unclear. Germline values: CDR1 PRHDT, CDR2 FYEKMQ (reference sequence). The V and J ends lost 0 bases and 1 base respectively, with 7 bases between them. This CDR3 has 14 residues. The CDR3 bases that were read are TGTGCCAGCAGCTTAGGGACACCTTCCTACGAG. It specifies CASSLGTPSYE. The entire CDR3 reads CASSLGTPSYEQYF.

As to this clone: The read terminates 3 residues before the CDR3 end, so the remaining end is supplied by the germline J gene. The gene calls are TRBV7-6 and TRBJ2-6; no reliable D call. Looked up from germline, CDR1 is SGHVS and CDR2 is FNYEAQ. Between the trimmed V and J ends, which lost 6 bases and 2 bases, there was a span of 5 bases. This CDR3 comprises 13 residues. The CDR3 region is CASRGTGANVLTF. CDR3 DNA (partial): TGTGCCAGCAGAGGCACTGGGGCCAACGTC.